This T cell receptor (beta chain) was captured by sequencing in a study of blood T cell repertoires in COVID-19. Study-level information: The origin of the acute and convalescent COVID-19 samples was the United States, Italy and Spain. T cells, B-cell-depleted T cells, or PBMCs supplied cDNA or gDNA.

CDR3 length: 14 amino acids. Between the trimmed V and J ends, which lost 5 bases and 4 bases, there was a span of 13 bases. CDR1 is KGHSH and CDR2 is LQKENI in the germline V gene. Authors' data handling: Amplification of reference gene primers was used by the study to estimate nucleated cell counts. Assay: immunoSEQ multiplex PCR; the TCRdb copy retains only in-frame clones and omits some. Clone size and the V and J calls come from that table; the DNA yielded D and trimming. The sample contains 150,000 to 200,000 clones, 70% to 90% of which appear only once. This clonotype was sampled from a human donor in a cohort sampled during active COVID-19. The material sequenced was peripheral blood. J is TRBJ2-3 and V is TRBV18, with a tentative D call TRBD2 (6 bases). Written as DNA, the CDR3 is TGTGCCAGCTCAAAAACCTCTAGCGCAGATACGCAGTATTTT. Residues: CASSKTSSADTQYF. Complete variable domain (other parts from reference TRBV18 and TRBJ2-3): NAGVMQNPRHLVRRRGQEARLRCSPMKGHSHVYWYRQLPEEGLKFMVYLQKENIIDESGMPKERFSAEFPKEGPSILRIQQVVRGDSAAYFCASSKTSSADTQYFGPGTRLTVL.